These 25 T cell receptor beta chains were sequenced from one sample in a study of cytomegalovirus exposure and HLA in healthy donors. In the PCR, 60 Vbeta and 13 Jbeta primers were used. The data were produced by immunoSEQ multiplex PCR, yet TCRdb's version contains in-frame clones alone and is incomplete. The table includes roughly 140,000 clones, 80% detected once. Sequenced: PBMCs. These receptors all come from a man in his forties in good health and CMV-seronegative.

V and J are TRBV14 and TRBJ2-2, with D unresolved. Germline CDR1 reads SGHDN; CDR2 reads FVKESK. The CDR3 is made up of 15 amino acids. The germline V and J ends were trimmed by 1 base and 5 bases, with 11 bases remaining between them. The CDR3 nucleotides read TGTGCCAGCAGCCAAGGAATCACTATGACCGGGGAGCTGTTTTTT. Translating it yields CASSQGITMTGELFF.

In its sample, this clone was seen a few times. Other DNA variants within this sample encode the same CDR3. V and J are TRBV5-1 and TRBJ2-7; 9 nucleotides match TRBD1. Germline CDR1 SGHRS, CDR2 YFSETQ. The ends lost 0 bases at V and 2 bases at J; junction bases unmatched: 3. This CDR3 comprises 15 residues. The CDR3 nucleotides read TGCGCCAGCAGCTTGGGGGACAGGGAAACCTACGAGCAGTACTTC. Amino acids: CASSLGDRETYEQYF.

The chain combines TRBV4-2 with TRBJ1-4, with 9 bases aligning to TRBD1. This CDR3 contains 17 residues. The ends lost 1 base at V and 3 bases at J; junction bases unmatched: 6. Germline V lookup: CDR1 LGHNA, CDR2 YNFKEQ. The CDR3 nucleotides read TGTGCCAGCAGCCAAGGGGGGACAGGGCGGTCTAATGAAAAACTGTTTTTT. Its translation is CASSQGGTGRSNEKLFF.

This clone was seen once. The rearrangement uses TRBV7-8 and TRBJ1-2, with unresolved D. V was cut by 4 bases and J by 6 bases, with 24 bases left in between. The germline V gene has CDR1 SGHVS and CDR2 FQNEAQ. This CDR3 has 17 amino acids. The CDR3 loop reads CASSSPPTKSLEDGYTF. The CDR3 DNA follows: TGTGCCAGCAGCTCCCCTCCAACAAAATCCCTGGAGGATGGCTACACCTTC.

The J gene is TRBJ2-7, the V gene TRBV7-9, with D tentatively TRBD1 (6 bases). Germline V gene data show CDR1 as SEHNR and CDR2 as FQNEAQ (reference sequence). V dropped 0 bases and J dropped 0 bases, with 12 bases sitting between them. The CDR3 consists of 16 residues. DNA of the CDR3: TGTGCCAGCAGCTTAGCGGGCCAGGGGTCCTCCTACGAGCAGTACTTC. Its protein is CASSLAGQGSSYEQYF.

The J gene is TRBJ1-2, the V gene TRBV6-5, with D possibly matching TRBD1 (5 bases). Germline values: CDR1 MNHEY, CDR2 SVGAGI. The CDR3 is 12 residues long. Trimming pared 8 bases from V and 8 bases from J, leaving 15 bases between. CDR3 DNA sequence: TGTGCCAGCTCCTGGGGGGGGAAAGGCTACACCTTC. The encoded protein is CASSWGGKGYTF.

The chain combines TRBV9 with TRBJ1-4, with a weak D call TRBD1 (6 bases). The CDR3 runs to 15 residues. CDR1 SGDLS and CDR2 YYNGEE come from the germline V gene. Trimming left V 1 base short and J 6 bases short, with 13 bases between. CDR3 nucleotide sequence: TGTGCCAGCAGCGTATTGCCAGGGGTTGATGAAAAACTGTTTTTT. Translation: CASSVLPGVDEKLFF.

This clone was observed a single time. The chain combines TRBV5-1 with TRBJ1-2; D is perhaps TRBD1 (6 bases). Deletions cut 4 bases from V and 5 bases from J, with 15 bases between. The germline V gene has CDR1 SGHRS and CDR2 YFSETQ. This CDR3 spans 14 amino acids. The CDR3 nucleotides are TGCGCCAGCAGCCCCAGCCGACAGGATTATGGCTACACCTTC. Its translation is CASSPSRQDYGYTF.

The chain carries TRBV25-1 and TRBJ2-1, with D unclear. CDR1 is MGHDK, CDR2 SYGVNS, per germline. This CDR3 spans 11 amino acids. Trimming took 4 bases from V and 8 from J, leaving 6 bases between them. In DNA form, the CDR3 reads TGTGCCAGCAGTGCTGTTGATGAGCAGTTCTTC. This codes for CASSAVDEQFF.

The rearrangement links TRBV18 to TRBJ2-1; maybe TRBD2 (6 bases). CDR3 length: 13 residues. Per the germline V gene, CDR1 is KGHSH and CDR2 is LQKENI. V lost 4 bases and J lost 8, with 12 bases in between. In DNA form, the CDR3 reads TGTGCCAGCTCACGGCGGGACGGGGATGAGCAGTTCTTC. Residues: CASSRRDGDEQFF.

This rearrangement joins TRBV27 to TRBJ2-2, with 15 bases aligning to TRBD2. The germline V gene encodes CDR1 MNHEY and CDR2 SMNVEV (reference sequence). The junction had 8 bases not matched to a gene; V was cut back by 5 bases and J by 4 bases. This CDR3 region has 18 residues. The CDR3 spells CASSQGLAGGPGTGELFF. DNA for the CDR3: TGTGCCAGCAGTCAAGGACTAGCGGGGGGGCCGGGCACCGGGGAGCTGTTTTTT.

CDR3 loop: CASSGGIAGGRGTDTQYF. Here the CDR3 DNA reads TGCGCCAGCAGCGGCGGGATAGCGGGGGGTAGAGGCACAGATACGCAGTATTTT. V and J are TRBV5-1 and TRBJ2-3, with 10 bases matching TRBD2. Germline loops: CDR1 SGHRS, CDR2 YFSETQ. The CDR3 loop spans 18 amino acids. V lost 4 bases and J lost 1; bases outside the gene matches: 12.

The rearrangement links TRBV18 to TRBJ2-1; maybe TRBD1 (5 bases). The germline V gene has CDR1 KGHSH and CDR2 LQKENI. Trimming cost V 3 bases and J 9 bases, with 15 bases left between them. The CDR3 extends over 14 amino acids. Here the CDR3 reads CASSPNNQRGEQFF. CDR3 DNA: TGTGCCAGCTCACCTAACAATCAAAGGGGTGAGCAGTTCTTC.

This chain uses TRBV5-1 with TRBJ2-7; D may be TRBD2 (5 bases). The V end was cut by 0 bases, the J end by 1 base, with 20 bases between. The germline V gene encodes CDR1 SGHRS and CDR2 YFSETQ. The CDR3 has 18 amino acids. Here the CDR3 DNA reads TGCGCCAGCAGCTTGGCACCCCGACAAGAGGGCGGGTCCTACGAGCAGTACTTC. As protein: CASSLAPRQEGGSYEQYF.

The chain combines TRBV7-3 with TRBJ1-1; D is unclear. The CDR3 extends over 15 amino acids. Trimming took 6 bases from V and 1 from J, leaving 15 bases between them. Germline CDR1 SGHTA, CDR2 FQGTGA. CDR3 sequence reads: CASSLTEGGNTEAFF. CDR3 DNA: TGTGCCAGCAGTCTTACCGAGGGAGGGAACACTGAAGCTTTCTTT.

This clone occurred a few times. The genes are TRBV6-4 and TRBJ2-1, with 8 bases identical to TRBD1. Germline CDR1 MRHNA, CDR2 SNTAGT. The CDR3 extends over 15 amino acids. V was pared by 3 bases and J by 6 bases, with 7 bases of the junction left unmatched. CDR3 sequence reads: CASSETGGGFNEQFF. The CDR3, as DNA: TGTGCCAGCAGTGAAACAGGGGGTGGATTCAATGAGCAGTTCTTC.

The rearrangement uses TRBV6-6 and TRBJ1-4; 7 bases align to TRBD1. CDR3 length: 16 amino acids. Germline V CDR1 and CDR2: MNHNY, SVGAGI (reference sequence). The J segment lost 2 bases and the V segment lost 0 bases, leaving 3 bases of the junction unmatched. DNA of the CDR3: TGTGCCAGCAGTTACTCTGAGGGACAGACTAATGAAAAACTGTTTTTT. Translating gives CASSYSEGQTNEKLFF.

This sequence joins TRBV18 and TRBJ1-4; no reliable D call. The CDR3 runs to 13 residues. V was trimmed by 3 bases and J by 10 bases, leaving 12 bases between them. The germline gives CDR1 KGHSH, CDR2 LQKENI. The CDR3 region has the DNA TGTGCCAGCTCACCGACTGGCGTCGGAAAACTGTTTTTT. Its translation: CASSPTGVGKLFF.

The chain combines TRBV7-9 with TRBJ2-3, with no clear D. Germline V gene lookup returns CDR1 SEHNR and CDR2 FQNEAQ (reference sequence). V lost 4 bases to trimming and J lost 6 bases, with 8 bases between them. The CDR3 is 12 residues long. CDR3 bases: TGTGCCAGCAGCTCCAACATTGATACGCAGTATTTT. Encoded protein: CASSSNIDTQYF.

CDR3 amino acids: CASSMVRTTLTGELFF. The DNA of the CDR3 is TGTGCCAGTAGTATGGTAAGGACTACACTCACCGGGGAGCTGTTTTTT. The rearrangement links TRBV19 to TRBJ2-2, with D perhaps matching TRBD2 (6 bases). Per germline, CDR1 LNHDA and CDR2 SQIVND (reference sequence). CDR3 size: 16 residues. V gave up 3 bases and J gave up 4 bases, with 15 bases separating them.

Only a few counts were recorded for this clone. V and J are TRBV6-5 and TRBJ2-1; 9 bases match TRBD2. V gave up 6 bases and J gave up 8 bases; unmatched junction bases: 5. Germline loops: CDR1 MNHEY, CDR2 SVGAGI. This CDR3 has 13 amino acids. Written as DNA, the CDR3 is TGTGCCAGCAGGTTGCGGGGGGGTGATGAGCAGTTCTTC. This encodes CASRLRGGDEQFF.

This sequence joins TRBV7-8 and TRBJ2-7, with 15 bases aligning to TRBD2. The CDR3 extends over 16 amino acids. V dropped 5 bases and J dropped 7; count of bases not matched to a gene: 9. From germline, CDR1 is SGHVS and CDR2 FQNEAQ. CDR3 in DNA: TGTGCCAGCAGCCACGGGACTAGCGGGGGGATGTGGGAGCAGTACTTC. Its protein product is CASSHGTSGGMWEQYF.

The chain couples TRBV6-1 to TRBJ2-1, with 8 bases that match TRBD1. The CDR3 totals 11 residues. After removal of 6 bases from V and 10 bases from J, the junction contained 2 bases not matched to a gene. Germline CDR1 reads MNHNS; CDR2 reads SASEGT. CDR3 bases: TGTGCCAGCAGCGCAGGGGGCGAGCAGTTCTTC. Residues: CASSAGGEQFF.

The V call is TRBV7-9, the J call TRBJ1-2; 7 nucleotides agree with TRBD1. The ends lost 1 base at V and 3 bases at J; junction bases unmatched: 8. Germline V lookup: CDR1 SEHNR, CDR2 FQNEAQ (reference sequence). The CDR3 spans 16 residues. Here the CDR3 reads CASSLGPGGEDYGYTF. DNA for the CDR3: TGTGCCAGCAGCTTAGGCCCAGGGGGAGAAGACTATGGCTACACCTTC.

The V and J genes are TRBV10-3 and TRBJ2-5, with a possible D match to TRBD2 (6 bases). The CDR3 length is 14 residues. CDR1 and CDR2 (germline): ENHRY, SYGVKD. V was cut by 3 bases and J by 5 bases, with 13 bases left in between. The CDR3, as DNA: TGTGCCATCAGTGAACTCCGGGAGCGGGAGACCCAGTACTTC. This encodes CAISELRERETQYF.